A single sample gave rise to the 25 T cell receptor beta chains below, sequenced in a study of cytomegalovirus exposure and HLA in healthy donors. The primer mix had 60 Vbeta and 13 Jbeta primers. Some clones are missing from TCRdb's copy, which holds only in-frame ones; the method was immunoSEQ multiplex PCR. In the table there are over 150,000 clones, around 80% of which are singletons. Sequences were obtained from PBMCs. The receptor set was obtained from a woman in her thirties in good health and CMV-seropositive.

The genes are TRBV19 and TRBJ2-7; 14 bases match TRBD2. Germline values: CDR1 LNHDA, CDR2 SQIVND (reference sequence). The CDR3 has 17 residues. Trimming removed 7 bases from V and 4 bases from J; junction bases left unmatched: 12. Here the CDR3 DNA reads TGTGCCAGTACCACCGGGACTAGCGGGAGCCGGGGTTACGAGCAGTACTTC. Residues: CASTTGTSGSRGYEQYF.

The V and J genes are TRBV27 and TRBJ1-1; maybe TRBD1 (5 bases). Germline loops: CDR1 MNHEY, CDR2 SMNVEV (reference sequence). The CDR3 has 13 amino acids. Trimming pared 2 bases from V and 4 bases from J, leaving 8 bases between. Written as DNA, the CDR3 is TGTGCCAGCAGTTTAGGAACAGGCACTGAAGCTTTCTTT. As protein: CASSLGTGTEAFF.

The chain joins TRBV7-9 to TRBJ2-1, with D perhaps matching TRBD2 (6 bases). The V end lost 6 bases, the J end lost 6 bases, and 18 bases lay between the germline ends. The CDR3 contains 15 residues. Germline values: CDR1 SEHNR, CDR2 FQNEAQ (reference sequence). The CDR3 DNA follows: TGTGCCAGCAGTCCCGGGACTTACCATGCCAATGAGCAGTTCTTC. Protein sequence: CASSPGTYHANEQFF. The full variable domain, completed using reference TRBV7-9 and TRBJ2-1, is DTGVSQNPRHKITKRGQNVTFRCDPISEHNRLYWYRQTLGQGPEFLTYFQNEAQLEKSRLLSDRFSAERPKGSFSTLEIQRTEQGDSAMYLCASSPGTYHANEQFFGPGTRLTVL.

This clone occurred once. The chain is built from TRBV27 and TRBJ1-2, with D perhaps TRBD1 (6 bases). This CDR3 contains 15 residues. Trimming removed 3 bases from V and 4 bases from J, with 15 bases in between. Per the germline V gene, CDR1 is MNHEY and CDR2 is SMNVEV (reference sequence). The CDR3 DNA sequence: TGTGCCAGCAGTTTGGGGGGGGCACTTAGCTATGGCTACACCTTC. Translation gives CASSLGGALSYGYTF.

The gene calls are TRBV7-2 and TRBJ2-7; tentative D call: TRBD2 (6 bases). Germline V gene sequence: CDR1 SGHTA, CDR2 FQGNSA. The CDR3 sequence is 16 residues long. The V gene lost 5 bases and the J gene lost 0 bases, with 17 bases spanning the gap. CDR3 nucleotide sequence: TGTGCCAGCAGCCCACCGAGCGGGCGAAGCTCCTACGAGCAGTACTTC. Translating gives CASSPPSGRSSYEQYF.

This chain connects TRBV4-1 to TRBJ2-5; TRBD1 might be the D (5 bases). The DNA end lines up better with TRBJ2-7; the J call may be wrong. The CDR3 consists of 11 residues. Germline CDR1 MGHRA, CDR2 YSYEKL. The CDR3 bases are TGCGCCAGCGGGCAGGGTTACGAGCAGTACTTC. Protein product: CASGQGYEQYF.

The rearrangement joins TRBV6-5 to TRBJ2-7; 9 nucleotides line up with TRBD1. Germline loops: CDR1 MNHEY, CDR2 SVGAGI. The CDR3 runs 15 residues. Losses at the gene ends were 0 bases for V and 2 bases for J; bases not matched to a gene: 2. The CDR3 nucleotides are TGTGCCAGCAGTTACTCTGGGACAGGGACCTACGAGCAGTACTTC. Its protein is CASSYSGTGTYEQYF.

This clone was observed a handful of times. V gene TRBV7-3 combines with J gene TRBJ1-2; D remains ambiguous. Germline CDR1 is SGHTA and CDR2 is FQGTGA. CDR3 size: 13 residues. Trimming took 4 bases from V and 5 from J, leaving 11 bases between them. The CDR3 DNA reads TGTGCCAGCAGCTCGGACGGGGAGTATGGCTACACCTTC. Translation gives CASSSDGEYGYTF.

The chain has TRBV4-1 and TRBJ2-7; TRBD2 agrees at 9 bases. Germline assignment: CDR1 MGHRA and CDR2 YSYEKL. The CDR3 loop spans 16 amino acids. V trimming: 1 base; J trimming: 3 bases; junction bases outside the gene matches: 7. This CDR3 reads CASSQVLAGEYYEQYF. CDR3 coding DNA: TGCGCCAGCAGCCAAGTGTTAGCGGGAGAGTACTACGAGCAGTACTTC.

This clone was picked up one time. For the CDR3, the DNA is TGTGCCAGCAGTTTATCACAGTTTTTCTACGAGCAGTACTTC. Its protein product is CASSLSQFFYEQYF. The chain is built from TRBV27 and TRBJ2-7; D is unresolved. The CDR3 sequence is 14 residues long. V was clipped by 0 bases and J by 3 bases, with 9 bases between them. The germline V gene encodes CDR1 MNHEY and CDR2 SMNVEV (reference sequence).

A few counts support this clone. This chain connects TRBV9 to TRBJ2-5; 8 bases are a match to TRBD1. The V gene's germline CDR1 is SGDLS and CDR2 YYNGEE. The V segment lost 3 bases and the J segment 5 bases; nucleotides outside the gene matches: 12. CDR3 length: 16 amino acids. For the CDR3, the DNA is TGTGCCAGCAGCGCGACCGGGCAGGGGGCGGGTGAGACCCAGTACTTC. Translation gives CASSATGQGAGETQYF.

The DNA of the CDR3 is TGTGCCAGCACCCTAGCGGGGATTACCTACGAGCAGTACTTC. This encodes CASTLAGITYEQYF. The chain is built from TRBV6-1 and TRBJ2-7; 9 bases align to TRBD2. Germline loops: CDR1 MNHNS, CDR2 SASEGT. The CDR3 is made up of 14 amino acids. Trimming at V came to 7 bases and at J to 2 bases, leaving 6 bases not matched to a gene.

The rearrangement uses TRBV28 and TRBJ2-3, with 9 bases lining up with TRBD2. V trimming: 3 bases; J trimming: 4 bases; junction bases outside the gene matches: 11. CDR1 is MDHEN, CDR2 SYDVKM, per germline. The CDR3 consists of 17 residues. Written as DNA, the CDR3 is TGTGCCAGCAGTTTGTCCCCTGCGGGAGGGCCCGCAGATACGCAGTATTTT. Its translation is CASSLSPAGGPADTQYF.

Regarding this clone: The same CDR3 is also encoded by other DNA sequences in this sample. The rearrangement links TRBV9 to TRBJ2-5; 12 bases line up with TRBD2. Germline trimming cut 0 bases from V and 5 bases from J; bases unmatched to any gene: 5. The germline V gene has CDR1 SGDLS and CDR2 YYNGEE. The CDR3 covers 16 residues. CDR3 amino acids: CASSVGLAGGGETQYF. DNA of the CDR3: TGTGCCAGCAGCGTAGGCCTAGCGGGAGGGGGGGAGACCCAGTACTTC. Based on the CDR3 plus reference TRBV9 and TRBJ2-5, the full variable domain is DSGVTQTPKHLITATGQRVTLRCSPRSGDLSVYWYQQSLDQGLQFLIQYYNGEERAKGNILERFSAQQFPDLHSELNLSSLELGDSALYFCASSVGLAGGGETQYFGPGTRLLVL.

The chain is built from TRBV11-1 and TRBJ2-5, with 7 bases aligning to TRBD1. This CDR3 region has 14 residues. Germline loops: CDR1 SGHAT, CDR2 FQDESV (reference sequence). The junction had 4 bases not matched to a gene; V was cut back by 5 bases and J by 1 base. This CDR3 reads CASSPRTGQETQYF. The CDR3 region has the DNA TGTGCCAGCAGCCCCCGGACAGGCCAAGAGACCCAGTACTTC.

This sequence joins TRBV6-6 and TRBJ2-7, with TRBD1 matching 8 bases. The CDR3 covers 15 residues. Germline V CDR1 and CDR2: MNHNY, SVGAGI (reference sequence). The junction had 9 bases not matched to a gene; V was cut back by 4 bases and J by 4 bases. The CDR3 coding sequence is TGTGCCAGCAGTTCTATTCAGGGGGCAGCTTACGAGCAGTACTTC. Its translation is CASSSIQGAAYEQYF.

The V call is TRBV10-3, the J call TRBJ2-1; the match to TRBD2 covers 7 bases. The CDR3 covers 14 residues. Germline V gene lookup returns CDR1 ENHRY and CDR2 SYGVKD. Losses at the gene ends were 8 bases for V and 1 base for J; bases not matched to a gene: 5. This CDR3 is CAISSGGSYNEQFF. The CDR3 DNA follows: TGTGCCATCTCTAGCGGAGGTTCCTACAATGAGCAGTTCTTC.

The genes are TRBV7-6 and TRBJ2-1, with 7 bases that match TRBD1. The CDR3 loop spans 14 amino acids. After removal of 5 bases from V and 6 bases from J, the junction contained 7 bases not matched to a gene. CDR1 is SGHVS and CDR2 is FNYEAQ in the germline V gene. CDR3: CASSQMTGSNEQFF. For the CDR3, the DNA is TGTGCCAGCAGCCAAATGACAGGGAGCAATGAGCAGTTCTTC.

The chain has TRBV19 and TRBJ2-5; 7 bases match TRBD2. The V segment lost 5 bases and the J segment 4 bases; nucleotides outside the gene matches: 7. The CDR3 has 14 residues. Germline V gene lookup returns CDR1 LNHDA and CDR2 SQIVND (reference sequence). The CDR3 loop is CASSSGGPLETQYF. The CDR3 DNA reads TGTGCCAGTAGTTCGGGGGGTCCCCTAGAGACCCAGTACTTC.

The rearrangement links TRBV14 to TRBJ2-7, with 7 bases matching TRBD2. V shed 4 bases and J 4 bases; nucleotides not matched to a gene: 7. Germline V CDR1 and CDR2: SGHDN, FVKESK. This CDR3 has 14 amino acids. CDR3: CASSLLGGEYEQYF. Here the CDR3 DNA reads TGTGCCAGCAGCCTCCTGGGGGGGGAGTACGAGCAGTACTTC.

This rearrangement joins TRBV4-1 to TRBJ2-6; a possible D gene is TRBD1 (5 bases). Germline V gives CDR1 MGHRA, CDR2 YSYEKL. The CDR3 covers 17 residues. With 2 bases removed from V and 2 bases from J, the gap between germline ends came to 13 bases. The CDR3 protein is CASSQSGNPPGANVLTF. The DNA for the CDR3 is TGCGCCAGCAGCCAATCAGGGAACCCCCCTGGGGCCAACGTCCTGACTTTC.

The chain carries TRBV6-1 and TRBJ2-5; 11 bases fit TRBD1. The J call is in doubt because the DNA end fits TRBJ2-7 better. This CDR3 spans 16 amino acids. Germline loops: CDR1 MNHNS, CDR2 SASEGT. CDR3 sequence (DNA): TGTGCCAGCAGTGAGTGGACAGGGGGCATTACCTACGAGCAGTACTTC. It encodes CASSEWTGGITYEQYF.

The CDR3: CASKTSGNEQFF. The CDR3 DNA follows: TGTGCCAGCAAAACCTCGGGGAATGAGCAGTTCTTC. The rearrangement joins TRBV6-5 to TRBJ2-1, with a weak D call TRBD2 (5 bases). The CDR3 extends over 12 amino acids. The V and J ends lost 7 bases and 7 bases respectively, with 11 bases between them. Germline loops: CDR1 MNHEY, CDR2 SVGAGI.

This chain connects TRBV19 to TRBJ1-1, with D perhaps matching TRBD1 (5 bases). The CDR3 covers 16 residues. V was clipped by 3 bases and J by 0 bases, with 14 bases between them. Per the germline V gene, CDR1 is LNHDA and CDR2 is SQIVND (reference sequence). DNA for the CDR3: TGTGCCAGTAGTATCCTGGCGGCGGACATGAACACTGAAGCTTTCTTT. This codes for CASSILAADMNTEAFF. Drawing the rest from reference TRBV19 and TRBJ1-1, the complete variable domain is DGGITQSPKYLFRKEGQNVTLSCEQNLNHDAMYWYRQDPGQGLRLIYYSQIVNDFQKGDIAEGYSVSREKKESFPLTVTSAQKNPTAFYLCASSILAADMNTEAFFGQGTRLTVV.

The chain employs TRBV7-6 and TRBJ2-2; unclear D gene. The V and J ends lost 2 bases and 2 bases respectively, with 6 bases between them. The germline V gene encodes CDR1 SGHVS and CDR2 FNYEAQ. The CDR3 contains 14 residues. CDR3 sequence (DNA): TGTGCCAGCAGCTTACAAGCAAACACCGGGGAGCTGTTTTTT. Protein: CASSLQANTGELFF.